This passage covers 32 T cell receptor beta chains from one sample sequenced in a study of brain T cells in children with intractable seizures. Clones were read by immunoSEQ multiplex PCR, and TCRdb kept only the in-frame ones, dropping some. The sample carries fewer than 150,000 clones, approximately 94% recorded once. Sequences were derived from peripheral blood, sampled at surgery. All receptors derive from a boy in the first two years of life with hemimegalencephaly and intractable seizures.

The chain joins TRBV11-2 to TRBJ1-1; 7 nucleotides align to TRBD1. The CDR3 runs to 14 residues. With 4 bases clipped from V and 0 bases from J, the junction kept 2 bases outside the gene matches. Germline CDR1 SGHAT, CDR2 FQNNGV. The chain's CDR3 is CASSSGTVNTEAFF. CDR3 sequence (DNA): TGTGCCAGCAGCTCCGGGACAGTGAACACTGAAGCTTTCTTT.

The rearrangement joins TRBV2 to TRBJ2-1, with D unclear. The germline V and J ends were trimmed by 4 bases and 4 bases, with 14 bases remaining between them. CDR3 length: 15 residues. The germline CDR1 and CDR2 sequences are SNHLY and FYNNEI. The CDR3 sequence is CASSGIVRRYNEQFF. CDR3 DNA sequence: TGTGCCAGCAGTGGAATCGTCCGACGGTACAATGAGCAGTTCTTC.

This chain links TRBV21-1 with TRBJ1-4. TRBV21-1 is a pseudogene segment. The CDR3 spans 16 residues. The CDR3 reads CASSGGVTGRNEKLFF. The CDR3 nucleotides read TGTGCCAGCAGCGGGGGGGTGACAGGGAGGAATGAAAAACTGTTTTTT.

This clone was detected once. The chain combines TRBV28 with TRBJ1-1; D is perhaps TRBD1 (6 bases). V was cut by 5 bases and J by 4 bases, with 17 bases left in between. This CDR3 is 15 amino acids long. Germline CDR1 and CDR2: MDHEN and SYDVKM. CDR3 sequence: CASSPGGLVVTEAFF. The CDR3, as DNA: TGTGCCAGCAGTCCGGGGGGGCTGGTGGTCACTGAAGCTTTCTTT.

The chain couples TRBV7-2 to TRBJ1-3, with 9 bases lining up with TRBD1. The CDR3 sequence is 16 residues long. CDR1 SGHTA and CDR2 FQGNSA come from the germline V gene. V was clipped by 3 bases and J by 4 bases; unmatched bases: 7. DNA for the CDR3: TGTGCCAGCAGCTTGGCCATCACAGGGGGCGGAAACACCATATATTTT. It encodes CASSLAITGGGNTIYF. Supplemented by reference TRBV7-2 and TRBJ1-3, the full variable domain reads GAGVSQSPSNKVTEKGKDVELRCDPISGHTALYWYRQSLGQGLEFLIYFQGNSAPDKSGLPSDRFSAERTGGSVSTLTIQRTQQEDSAVYLCASSLAITGGGNTIYFGEGSWLTVV.

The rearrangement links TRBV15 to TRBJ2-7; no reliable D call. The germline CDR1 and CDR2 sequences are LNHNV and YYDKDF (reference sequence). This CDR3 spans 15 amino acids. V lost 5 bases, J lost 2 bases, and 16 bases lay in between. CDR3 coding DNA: TGTGCCACCAGCGGCGAAGCCGACAAGCCCTACGAGCAGTACTTC. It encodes CATSGEADKPYEQYF. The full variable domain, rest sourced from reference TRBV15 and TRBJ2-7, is DAMVIQNPRYQVTQFGKPVTLSCSQTLNHNVMYWYQQKSSQAPKLLFHYYDKDFNNEADTPDNFQSRRPNTSFCFLDIRSPGLGDTAMYLCATSGEADKPYEQYFGPGTRLTVT.

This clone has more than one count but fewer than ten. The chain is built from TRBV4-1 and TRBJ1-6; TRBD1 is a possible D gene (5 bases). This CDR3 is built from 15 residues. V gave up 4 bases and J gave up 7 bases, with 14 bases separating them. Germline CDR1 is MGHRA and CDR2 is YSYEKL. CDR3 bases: TGCGCCAGCAGCCCACAGGTCATGGGGAATTCACCCCTCCACTTT. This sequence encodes CASSPQVMGNSPLHF.

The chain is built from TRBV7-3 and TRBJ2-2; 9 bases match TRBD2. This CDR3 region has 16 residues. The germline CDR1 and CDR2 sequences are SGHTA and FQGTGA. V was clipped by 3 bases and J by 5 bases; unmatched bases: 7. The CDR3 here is CASSFGGRVETGELFF. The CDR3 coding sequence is TGTGCCAGCAGCTTCGGCGGGAGGGTGGAGACCGGGGAGCTGTTTTTT.

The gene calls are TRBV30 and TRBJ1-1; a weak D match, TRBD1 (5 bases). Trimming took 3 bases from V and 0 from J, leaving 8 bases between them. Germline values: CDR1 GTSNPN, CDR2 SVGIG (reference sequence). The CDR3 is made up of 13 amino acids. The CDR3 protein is CAWSREVNTEAFF. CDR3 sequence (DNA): TGTGCCTGGAGCAGGGAGGTGAACACTGAAGCTTTCTTT.

CDR3: CACRGPRGAFF. The DNA for the CDR3 is TGTGCCTGCAGAGGACCGCGGGGAGCTTTCTTT. The chain employs TRBV30 and TRBJ1-1; D gene uncertain. Germline V gene sequence: CDR1 GTSNPN, CDR2 SVGIG (reference sequence). The CDR3 is made up of 11 amino acids. V dropped 6 bases and J dropped 10 bases, with 15 bases sitting between them.

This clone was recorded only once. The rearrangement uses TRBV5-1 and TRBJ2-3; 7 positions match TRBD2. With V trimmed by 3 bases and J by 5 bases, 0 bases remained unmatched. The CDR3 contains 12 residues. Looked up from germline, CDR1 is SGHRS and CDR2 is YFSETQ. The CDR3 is CASSWTRDTQYF. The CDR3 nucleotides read TGCGCCAGCAGCTGGACTAGAGATACGCAGTATTTT.

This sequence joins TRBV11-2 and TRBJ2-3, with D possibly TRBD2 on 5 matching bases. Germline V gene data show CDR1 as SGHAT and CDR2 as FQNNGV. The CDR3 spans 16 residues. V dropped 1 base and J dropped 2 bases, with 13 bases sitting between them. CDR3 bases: TGTGCCAGCAGCTTAGCCCCGGGGTCCTACACAGATACGCAGTATTTT. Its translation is CASSLAPGSYTDTQYF.

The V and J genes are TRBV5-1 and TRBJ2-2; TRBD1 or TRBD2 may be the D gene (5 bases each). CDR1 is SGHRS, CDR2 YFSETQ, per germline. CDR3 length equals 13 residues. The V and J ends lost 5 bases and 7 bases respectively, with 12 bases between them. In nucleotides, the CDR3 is TGCGCCAGCAGGGGCCGGGGCGACGGGGAGCTGTTTTTT. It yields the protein CASRGRGDGELFF.

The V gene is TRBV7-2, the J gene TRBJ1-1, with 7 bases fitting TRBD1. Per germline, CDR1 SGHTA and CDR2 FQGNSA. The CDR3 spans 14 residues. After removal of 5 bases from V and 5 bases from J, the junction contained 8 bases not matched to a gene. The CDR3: CASSPYQGGTEAFF. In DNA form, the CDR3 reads TGTGCCAGCAGCCCGTACCAGGGGGGGACTGAAGCTTTCTTT.

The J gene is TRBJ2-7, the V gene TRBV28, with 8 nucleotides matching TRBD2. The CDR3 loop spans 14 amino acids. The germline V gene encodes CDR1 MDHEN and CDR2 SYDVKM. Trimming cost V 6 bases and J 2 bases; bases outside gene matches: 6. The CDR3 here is CASRVSGNTYEQYF. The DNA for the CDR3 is TGTGCCAGCAGGGTTAGCGGGAATACCTACGAGCAGTACTTC.

The CDR3 protein is CASSLGGRGLRRGDYGYTF. The CDR3 DNA sequence: TGTGCCAGCAGCTTAGGAGGCAGGGGTTTAAGGAGGGGAGATTATGGCTACACCTTC. This chain links TRBV7-9 with TRBJ1-2; weak D call: TRBD1 (6 bases). V shed 1 base and J shed 5 bases, with 26 bases lying between them. There are 19 residues in the CDR3. Germline CDR1 SEHNR, CDR2 FQNEAQ (reference sequence).

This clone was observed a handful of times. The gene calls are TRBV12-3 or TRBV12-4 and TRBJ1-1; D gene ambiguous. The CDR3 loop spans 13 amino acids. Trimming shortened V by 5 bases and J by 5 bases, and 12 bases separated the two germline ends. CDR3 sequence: CASSLRVTTEAFF. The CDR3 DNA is TGTGCCAGCAGTCTACGGGTGACAACTGAAGCTTTCTTT.

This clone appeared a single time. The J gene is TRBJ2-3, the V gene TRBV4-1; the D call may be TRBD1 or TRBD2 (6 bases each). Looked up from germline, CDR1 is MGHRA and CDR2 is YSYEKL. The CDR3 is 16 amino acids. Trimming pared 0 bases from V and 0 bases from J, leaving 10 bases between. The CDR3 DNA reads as TGCGCCAGCAGCCAAGAAGGGGGGATTAGCACAGATACGCAGTATTTT. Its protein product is CASSQEGGISTDTQYF.

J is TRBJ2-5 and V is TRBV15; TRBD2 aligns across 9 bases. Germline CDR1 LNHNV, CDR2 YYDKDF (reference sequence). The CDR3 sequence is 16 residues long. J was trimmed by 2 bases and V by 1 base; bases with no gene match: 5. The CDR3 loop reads CATSRAGTSPQETQYF. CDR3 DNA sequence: TGTGCCACCAGCAGAGCTGGGACTAGCCCGCAAGAGACCCAGTACTTC.

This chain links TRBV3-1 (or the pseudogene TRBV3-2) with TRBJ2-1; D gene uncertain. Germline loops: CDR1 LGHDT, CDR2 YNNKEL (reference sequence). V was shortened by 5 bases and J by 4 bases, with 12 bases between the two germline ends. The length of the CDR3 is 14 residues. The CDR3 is CASSLQTAYNEQFF. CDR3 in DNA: TGTGCCAGCAGCTTACAGACGGCTTACAATGAGCAGTTCTTC.

The CDR3 loop reads CASTGAGELFF. CDR3 sequence (DNA): TGTGCCAGCACAGGAGCCGGGGAGCTGTTTTTT. This sequence joins TRBV6-4 and TRBJ2-2; D call uncertain. The CDR3 runs to 11 residues. Trimming removed 7 bases from V and 6 bases from J, with 6 bases in between. The germline gives CDR1 MRHNA, CDR2 SNTAGT.

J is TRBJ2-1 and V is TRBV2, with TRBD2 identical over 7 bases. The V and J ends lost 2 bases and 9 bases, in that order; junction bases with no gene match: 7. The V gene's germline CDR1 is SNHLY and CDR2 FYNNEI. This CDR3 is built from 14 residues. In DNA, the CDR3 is TGTGCCAGCAGTGAACTTTGGGAGGGGAGTGAGCAGTTCTTC. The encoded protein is CASSELWEGSEQFF.

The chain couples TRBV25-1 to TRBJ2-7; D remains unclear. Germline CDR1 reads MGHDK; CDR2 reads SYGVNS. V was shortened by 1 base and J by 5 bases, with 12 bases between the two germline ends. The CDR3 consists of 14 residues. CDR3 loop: CASSEFESPHEQYF. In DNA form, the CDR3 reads TGTGCCAGCAGTGAATTTGAATCTCCTCACGAGCAGTACTTC.

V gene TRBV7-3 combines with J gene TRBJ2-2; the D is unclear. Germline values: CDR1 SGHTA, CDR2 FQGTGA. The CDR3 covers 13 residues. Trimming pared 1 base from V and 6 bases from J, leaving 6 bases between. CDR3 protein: CASSLITPGELFF. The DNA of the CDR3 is TGTGCCAGCAGCTTAATAACCCCCGGGGAGCTGTTTTTT.

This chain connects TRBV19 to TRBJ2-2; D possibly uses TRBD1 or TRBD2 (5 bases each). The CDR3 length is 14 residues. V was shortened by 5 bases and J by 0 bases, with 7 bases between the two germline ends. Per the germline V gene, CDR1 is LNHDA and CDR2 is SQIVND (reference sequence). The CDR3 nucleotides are TGTGCCAGTAGTGTGGGACCGAACACCGGGGAGCTGTTTTTT. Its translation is CASSVGPNTGELFF.

CDR3 nucleotides: TGTGCCAGTAGTACAGGAGGAGGGCCATACAATGAGCAGTTCTTC. Protein sequence: CASSTGGGPYNEQFF. The chain has TRBV19 and TRBJ2-1; D might be TRBD2 (6 bases). The ends were cut back, 4 bases at V and 4 bases at J, with 14 bases in the middle. CDR3 size: 15 residues. CDR1 and CDR2 (germline): LNHDA, SQIVND (reference sequence). Supplemented by reference TRBV19 and TRBJ2-1, the full variable domain reads DGGITQSPKYLFRKEGQNVTLSCEQNLNHDAMYWYRQDPGQGLRLIYYSQIVNDFQKGDIAEGYSVSREKKESFPLTVTSAQKNPTAFYLCASSTGGGPYNEQFFGPGTRLTVL.

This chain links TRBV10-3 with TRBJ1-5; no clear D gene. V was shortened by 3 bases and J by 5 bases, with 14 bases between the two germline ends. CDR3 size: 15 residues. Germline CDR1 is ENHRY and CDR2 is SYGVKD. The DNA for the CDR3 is TGTGCCATCAGTGAATCATTACCCGACCATCAGCCCCAGCATTTT. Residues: CAISESLPDHQPQHF.

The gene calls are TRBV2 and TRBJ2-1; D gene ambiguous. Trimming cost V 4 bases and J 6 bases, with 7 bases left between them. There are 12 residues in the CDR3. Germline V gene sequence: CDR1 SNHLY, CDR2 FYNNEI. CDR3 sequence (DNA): TGTGCCAGCAGTGTGCGCGGCAATGAGCAGTTCTTC. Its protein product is CASSVRGNEQFF.

CDR3: CASITRSYNEQFF. For the CDR3, the DNA is TGTGCCAGCATAACTAGGTCCTACAATGAGCAGTTCTTC. The chain couples TRBV6-5 to TRBJ2-1; D possibly corresponds to TRBD2 (5 bases). V dropped 7 bases and J dropped 1 base, with 8 bases sitting between them. CDR1 MNHEY and CDR2 SVGAGI come from the germline V gene. The CDR3 sequence is 13 residues long.

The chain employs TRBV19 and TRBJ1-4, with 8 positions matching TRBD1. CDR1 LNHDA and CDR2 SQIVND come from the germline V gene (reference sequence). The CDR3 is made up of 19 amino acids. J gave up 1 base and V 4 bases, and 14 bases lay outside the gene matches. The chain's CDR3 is CASSKPAPGQEETNEKLFF. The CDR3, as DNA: TGTGCCAGTAGTAAGCCCGCACCGGGACAGGAGGAAACTAATGAAAAACTGTTTTTT.

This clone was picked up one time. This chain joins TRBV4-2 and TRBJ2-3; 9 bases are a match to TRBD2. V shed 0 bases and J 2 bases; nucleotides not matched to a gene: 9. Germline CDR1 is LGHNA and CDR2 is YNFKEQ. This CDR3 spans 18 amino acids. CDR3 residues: CASSQDPPAGGYTDTQYF. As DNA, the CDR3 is TGTGCCAGCAGCCAAGATCCCCCAGCGGGAGGCTACACAGATACGCAGTATTTT.

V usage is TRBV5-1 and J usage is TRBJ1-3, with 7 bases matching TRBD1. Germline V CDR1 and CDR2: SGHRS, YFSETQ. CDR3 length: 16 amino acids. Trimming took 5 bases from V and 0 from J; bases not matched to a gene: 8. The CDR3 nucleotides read TGCGCCAGCAGTCTAACAGGGGCCCTCTCTGGAAACACCATATATTTT. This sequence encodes CASSLTGALSGNTIYF.